These 3 T cell receptor beta chains originate from one sample sequenced in a study of cytomegalovirus exposure and HLA in healthy donors. 60 Vbeta and 13 Jbeta primers were used in PCR. Some clones are missing from TCRdb's copy, which holds only in-frame ones; the method was immunoSEQ multiplex PCR. The repertoire holds around 150,000 clones, about 72% seen once, with 2% to 2.5% in the top ten. The sequenced material came from PBMCs. The origin of the receptors is a man in his forties or fifties in good health and CMV-seronegative.

This chain links TRBV28 with TRBJ2-7, with TRBD1 matching over 8 bases. Germline V gene lookup returns CDR1 MDHEN and CDR2 SYDVKM. The CDR3 runs to 14 residues. J lost 3 bases, V lost 6 bases, and 7 bases had no gene match. In DNA, the CDR3 is TGTGCCAGCAGACGACACAGGGGGTTCTACGAGCAGTACTTC. This sequence encodes CASRRHRGFYEQYF.

The gene calls are TRBV18 and TRBJ2-1; D is possibly TRBD2 (5 bases). V lost 2 bases to trimming and J lost 4 bases, with 12 bases between them. Germline CDR1 and CDR2: KGHSH and LQKENI. This CDR3 spans 15 amino acids. CDR3 protein: CASSPGVASYNEQFF. The CDR3 nucleotides read TGTGCCAGCTCACCAGGAGTAGCGAGTTACAATGAGCAGTTCTTC. The full variable domain, with the rest looked up from reference TRBV18 and TRBJ2-1, is NAGVMQNPRHLVRRRGQEARLRCSPMKGHSHVYWYRQLPEEGLKFMVYLQKENIIDESGMPKERFSAEFPKEGPSILRIQQVVRGDSAAYFCASSPGVASYNEQFFGPGTRLTVL.

A single count supports this clone. This chain uses TRBV7-2 with TRBJ2-3; no definite D call. V lost 4 bases and J lost 1, with 6 bases in between. Germline CDR1 SGHTA, CDR2 FQGNSA. The CDR3 is 13 residues long. The CDR3 reads CASSSSGTDTQYF. CDR3 coding DNA: TGTGCCAGCAGCTCGAGCGGCACAGATACGCAGTATTTT.